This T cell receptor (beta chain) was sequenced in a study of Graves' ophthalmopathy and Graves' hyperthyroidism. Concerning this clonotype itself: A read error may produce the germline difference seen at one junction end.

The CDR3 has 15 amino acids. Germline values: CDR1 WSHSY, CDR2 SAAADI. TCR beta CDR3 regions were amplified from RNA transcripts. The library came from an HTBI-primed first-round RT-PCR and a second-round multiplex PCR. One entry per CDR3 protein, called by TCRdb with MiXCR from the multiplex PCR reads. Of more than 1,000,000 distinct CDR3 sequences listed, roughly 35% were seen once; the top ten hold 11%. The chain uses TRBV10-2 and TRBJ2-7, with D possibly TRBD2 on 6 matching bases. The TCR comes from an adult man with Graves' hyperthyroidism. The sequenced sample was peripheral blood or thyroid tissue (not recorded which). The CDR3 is CASCPGVGDFYEQYF. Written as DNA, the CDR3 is TGTGCCAGCTGCCCGGGGGTCGGGGACTTCTACGAGCAGTACTTC.